These T cell receptor beta chains were read from a single sample in a study of T-cell memory formation after mild COVID-19. TCRdb analysed the 5' RACE reads with MiXCR anew, one entry per CDR3 protein. The table records just under 150,000 distinct CDR3 sequences, about 6% of them present only once. The material sequenced was PBMCs or a T cell subset sorted from them (not recorded which). Receptors originate from an adult woman who had mild COVID-19 (a few samples of this study predate the infection). Cell type and time point are not known. Each CDR3 is given with its conserved first and last residue. Fields, in order: clone size, J gene, V gene, D gene, CDR3 length, CDR3 protein, CDR3 DNA. D genes are given only for firm matches. Size tells how often a clone was seen (once, few, many) or the class of an expanded clone, and some rows leave it out.

many,TRBJ2-1,TRBV10-3,TRBD2,15,CAISDGGGLNNEQFF,TGTGCCATCAGTGACGGGGGGGGACTTAACAATGAGCAGTTCTTC
few,TRBJ2-3,TRBV7-3,.,15,CASSITGHSPDTQYF,TGTGCCAGCAGCATAACCGGCCATAGCCCAGATACGCAGTATTTT
few,TRBJ1-1,TRBV12-3/TRBV12-4,.,14,CASSSSVQNTEAFF,TGTGCCAGCAGTTCCTCGGTCCAGAACACTGAAGCTTTCTTT
many,TRBJ1-1,TRBV7-9,.,14,CASSRPVGETEAFF,TGTGCCAGCAGCCGCCCAGTTGGGGAGACTGAAGCTTTCTTT
.,TRBJ2-1,TRBV19,TRBD1,15,CASSIRGGASNEQFF,TGTGCCAGTAGTATCCGAGGGGGCGCGAGTAATGAGCAGTTCTTC
medium-sized,TRBJ1-6,TRBV5-1,.,14,CASSSGRDNSPLHF,TGCGCCAGCAGCTCGGGACGAGATAATTCACCCCTCCACTTT
many,TRBJ1-1,TRBV5-1,.,16,CASSLAQVNMNTEAFF,TGCGCCAGCAGCTTGGCGCAGGTTAACATGAACACTGAAGCTTTCTTT
.,TRBJ1-6,TRBV2,.,13,CDSRTGLDSPLHF,TGTGACAGTCGTACAGGGCTCGATTCACCCCTCCACTTT
.,TRBJ1-5,TRBV12-3/TRBV12-4,.,13,CASRLLENQPQHF,TGTGCCAGCAGGCTATTAGAGAATCAGCCCCAGCATTTT
.,TRBJ1-1,TRBV7-8,.,16,CASSLSSRGGAFEAFF,TGTGCCAGCAGCTTATCCTCAAGGGGGGGCGCCTTTGAAGCTTTCTTT
many,TRBJ2-1,TRBV7-8,.,16,CASSPRISTSYNEQFF,TGTGCCAGCAGCCCTCGGATCAGTACGTCCTACAATGAGCAGTTCTTC
.,TRBJ2-7,TRBV5-4,TRBD1,16,CASSSLPGQGWYEQYF,TGTGCCAGCAGCTCACTTCCGGGACAGGGGTGGTACGAGCAGTACTTC
few,TRBJ1-5,TRBV20-1,TRBD1,11,CSAVQGASQHF,TGCAGTGCGGTCCAGGGGGCGTCCCAGCATTTT
few,TRBJ1-2,TRBV20-1,.,13,CSARPPGDYGYTF,TGCAGTGCTAGACCGCCAGGGGACTATGGCTACACCTTC
many,TRBJ2-5,TRBV4-3,.,16,CASSLNPGHSQETQYF,TGCGCCAGCAGCCTTAACCCGGGACACTCCCAAGAGACCCAGTACTTC
many,TRBJ2-1,TRBV3-1,.,17,CASSQVIWANSYNEQFF,TGTGCCAGCAGCCAAGTCATCTGGGCGAACTCCTACAATGAGCAGTTCTTC
many,TRBJ2-3,TRBV24-1,.,15,CATSDSTGKIDTQYF,TGTGCCACCAGTGATTCTACAGGGAAGATTGATACGCAGTATTTT
many,TRBJ2-1,TRBV4-3,TRBD2,16,CASSQDRLAGGNEQFF,TGCGCCAGCAGCCAAGATCGACTAGCGGGAGGAAATGAGCAGTTCTTC
few,TRBJ2-1,TRBV29-1,TRBD2,14,CSVVPSGMVNEQFF,TGCAGCGTTGTGCCTAGCGGGATGGTGAATGAGCAGTTCTTC
few,TRBJ1-1,TRBV5-1,TRBD1,16,CASSLGTGASNTEAFF,TGCGCCAGCAGCTTGGGGACAGGGGCGTCGAACACTGAAGCTTTCTTT
.,TRBJ2-2,TRBV2,TRBD2,15,CASRRLAGGTGELFF,TGTGCCAGCAGAAGACTAGCGGGAGGCACCGGGGAGCTGTTTTTT
few,TRBJ2-7,TRBV12-3/TRBV12-4,.,14,CASTGRRGAYEQYF,TGTGCCAGCACAGGCAGAAGGGGCGCCTACGAGCAGTACTTC
few,TRBJ1-1,TRBV27,.,14,CASSLSGVGTEAFF,TGTGCCAGCAGTTTATCTGGGGTGGGCACTGAAGCTTTCTTT
many,TRBJ2-1,TRBV5-1,TRBD2,16,CASSLGREGPYNEQFF,TGCGCCAGCAGCTTGGGGCGGGAGGGCCCCTACAATGAGCAGTTCTTC
many,TRBJ2-3,TRBV12-3/TRBV12-4,TRBD2,15,CASRVLGGGTDTQYF,TGTGCCAGCCGGGTCCTGGGCGGGGGGACAGATACGCAGTATTTT
.,TRBJ2-3,TRBV9,.,16,CASSVGVWERTDTQYF,TGTGCCAGCAGCGTAGGGGTGTGGGAGAGGACAGATACGCAGTATTTT
many,TRBJ2-7,TRBV7-2,TRBD1,16,CASSLQTGTRGYEQYF,TGTGCCAGCAGCTTACAGACAGGGACGCGTGGGTACGAGCAGTACTTC
many,TRBJ2-6,TRBV7-9,TRBD1,17,CASRVRDSHSGANVLTF,TGTGCCAGCAGAGTCAGGGACAGCCACTCTGGGGCCAACGTCCTGACTTTC
.,TRBJ2-2,TRBV7-9,.,14,CASSLDTDTGELFF,TGTGCCAGCAGCTTGGACACAGACACCGGGGAGCTGTTTTTT
few,TRBJ2-3,TRBV29-1,.,12,CSVGPSADTQYF,TGCAGCGTTGGGCCCTCAGCCGATACGCAGTATTTT
many,TRBJ2-1,TRBV5-6,TRBD2,15,CASSRGEVPNNEQFF,TGTGCCAGCAGCCGGGGGGAGGTACCGAACAATGAGCAGTTCTTC
many,TRBJ2-1,TRBV5-6,.,15,CASSLAHLGYNEQFF,TGTGCCAGCAGCTTGGCCCATTTGGGATACAATGAGCAGTTCTTC
.,TRBJ1-1,TRBV29-1,.,11,CSTMGNTEAFF,TGCAGCACGATGGGGAACACTGAAGCTTTCTTT
.,TRBJ1-1,TRBV12-3/TRBV12-4,.,14,CASSETGSRTEAFF,TGTGCCAGCAGTGAAACAGGGTCGAGGACTGAAGCTTTCTTT
few,TRBJ1-6,TRBV5-1,TRBD1,14,CASRDRWINSPLHF,TGCGCCAGCCGGGACAGGTGGATTAATTCACCCCTCCACTTT
few,TRBJ2-7,TRBV5-1,.,13,CASSPGPSYEQYF,TGCGCCAGCAGCCCGGGCCCCTCCTACGAGCAGTACTTC
many,TRBJ2-2,TRBV4-2,.,16,CASSPPGTLGTGELFF,TGTGCCAGCAGTCCGCCGGGGACTTTAGGAACCGGGGAGCTGTTTTTT
many,TRBJ2-5,TRBV6-1,.,15,CASSEFPGTRGTQYF,TGTGCCAGCAGTGAATTCCCCGGGACCCGGGGGACCCAGTACTTC
few,TRBJ2-7,TRBV27,TRBD1,15,CASRLRQGRSYEQYF,TGTGCCAGCAGATTACGACAGGGCCGCTCCTACGAGCAGTACTTC
.,TRBJ1-1,TRBV30,.,15,CAWSSSLGANTEAFF,TGTGCCTGGAGTTCATCCCTCGGGGCCAACACTGAAGCTTTCTTT
.,TRBJ2-5,TRBV5-1,TRBD1,14,CASSSGQGSRAQYF,TGCGCCAGCAGCTCGGGACAGGGGTCCAGGGCCCAGTACTTC
.,TRBJ2-1,TRBV5-6,.,14,CASSSGDSYNEQFF,TGTGCCAGCAGCTCGGGGGACAGTTACAATGAGCAGTTCTTC
.,TRBJ1-1,TRBV3-1,.,12,CASSDAGTEAFF,TGTGCCAGCAGCGACGCTGGAACTGAAGCTTTCTTT
few,TRBJ1-2,TRBV5-6,TRBD1,15,CASSLRDRGANGYTF,TGTGCCAGCAGCCTCCGGGACAGGGGAGCGAATGGCTACACCTTC
few,TRBJ1-2,TRBV19,TRBD1,17,CASSMLDRGNTNYGYTF,TGTGCCAGTAGTATGTTGGACAGGGGAAATACTAACTATGGCTACACCTTC
few,TRBJ1-1,TRBV18,TRBD1,13,CASSWDRGTEAFF,TGTGCCAGCTCCTGGGACAGGGGTACTGAAGCTTTCTTT
.,TRBJ2-5,TRBV14,TRBD2,14,CASSARLAEETQYF,TGTGCCAGCAGCGCACGACTAGCGGAAGAGACCCAGTACTTC
many,TRBJ2-3,TRBV27,TRBD2,16,CASSPSGGVSWDTQYF,TGTGCCAGCAGTCCTAGCGGGGGCGTATCGTGGGATACGCAGTATTTT
.,TRBJ2-7,TRBV5-4,TRBD2,15,CASSSRLAGVGEQYF,TGTGCCAGCAGCTCCCGACTAGCGGGGGTAGGGGAGCAGTACTTC
few,TRBJ2-2,TRBV25-1,.,16,CASSEFDTVNTGELFF,TGTGCCAGCAGTGAATTCGACACCGTGAACACCGGGGAGCTGTTTTTT
many,TRBJ2-7,TRBV3-1,.,19,CASSQDPTGYSPSSYEQYF,TGTGCCAGCAGCCAAGATCCGACCGGGTACTCCCCGAGCTCCTACGAGCAGTACTTC
few,TRBJ2-3,TRBV29-1,.,15,CSVDTWDGPTDTQYF,TGCAGCGTTGACACCTGGGACGGACCCACAGATACGCAGTATTTT
.,TRBJ2-1,TRBV12-3/TRBV12-4,.,14,CASTPGLTYNEQFF,TGTGCCAGCACCCCAGGGCTAACTTACAATGAGCAGTTCTTC
few,TRBJ1-2,TRBV2,.,16,CASSEASGLGDYGYTF,TGTGCCAGCAGTGAAGCGTCGGGATTGGGGGACTATGGCTACACCTTC
.,TRBJ2-3,TRBV24-1,.,14,CATSFRHSTDTQYF,TGTGCCACCAGTTTTCGCCATAGCACAGATACGCAGTATTTT
few,TRBJ2-3,TRBV10-3,.,14,CAISGRASTDTQYF,TGTGCCATCAGTGGGCGGGCTAGCACAGATACGCAGTATTTT
few,TRBJ2-5,TRBV6-1,.,17,CASSSWGGAGGVKTQYF,TGTGCCAGCAGTTCCTGGGGAGGGGCAGGGGGAGTAAAGACCCAGTACTTC
many,TRBJ2-1,TRBV7-9,TRBD1,15,CASSLLRTGVNEQFF,TGTGCCAGCAGCTTACTGCGGACAGGGGTAAATGAGCAGTTCTTC
few,TRBJ2-7,TRBV24-1,.,12,CATSAGSYEQYF,TGTGCCACCAGTGCCGGATCCTACGAGCAGTACTTC